The clone carrying this TCR beta chain occurred a few times. Its antigen is not known. Regarding time point: persistent/refractory GD, antithyroid drugs over 5 years with positive TRAb. From RNA extracted from PBMCs, the TCR library was made. An endocrinology department located in Xi'an, China, was where the patients came from. The data derive from a study of regulatory T cells in long-lasting Graves disease. CDR3 length: 15 residues. The V gene's germline CDR1 is SGHTA and CDR2 FQGNSA. Trimming left V 2 bases short and J 6 bases short, with 16 bases between. For TCR beta, libraries came from iRepertoire HTBI primers and Arm-PCR of CDR3 regions. MiXCR was run by TCRdb on the multiplex PCR reads, yielding one entry per CDR3 protein. This table has hundreds of thousands of distinct CDR3 sequences, about 32% appearing once. Whole-study results and caveats: What was studied was peripheral blood only, and not thyroid tissue.

The clonotype originates from a female donor with Graves disease. V and J are TRBV7-2 and TRBJ1-1; D call uncertain. The sample here was peripheral blood mononuclear cells (PBMCs), taken when the disease was refractory, from a patient treated with antithyroid drugs. CDR3 region: CASSLLTAPMAEAFF. The CDR3 bases are TGTGCCAGCAGCTTACTCACAGCCCCGATGGCTGAAGCTTTCTTT. Full variable domain (remainder filled in from reference TRBV7-2 and TRBJ1-1): GAGVSQSPSNKVTEKGKDVELRCDPISGHTALYWYRQSLGQGLEFLIYFQGNSAPDKSGLPSDRFSAERTGGSVSTLTIQRTQQEDSAVYLCASSLLTAPMAEAFFGQGTRLTVV.